The rows below give T cell receptor beta chains drawn from one sample of a study of shared clonotypes between healthy human individuals. Libraries were prepared by immunoSEQ multiplex PCR; TCRdb keeps only in-frame clonotypes and omits some of them. Of fewer than 850,000 clones listed, 96% are singletons. Sequencing was performed on naive CD8+ T cells sorted from blood. These receptors were obtained from a man aged 25 to 40 in good health. Both conserved end residues are part of each CDR3. The D gene is left open where the match is weak. The listing skips clone size in some rows; elsewhere it reads once, few, many or a size class.

clone_size	v_call	j_call	d_call	cdr3_aa	cdr3_nt
NA	TRBV7-2	TRBJ2-1	TRBD1	CASSPGQNNEQFF	TGTGCCAGCAGCCCGGGACAGAACAATGAGCAGTTCTTC
NA	TRBV18	TRBJ2-5	NA	CASSPRTVWETQYF	TGTGCCAGCTCACCACGTACGGTATGGGAGACCCAGTACTTC
NA	TRBV27	TRBJ2-7	NA	CASSFISSGYRWEQYF	TGTGCCAGCAGTTTCATATCTTCGGGGTATCGTTGGGAGCAGTACTTC
NA	TRBV7-8	TRBJ2-7	NA	CASSLETAEQYF	TGTGCCAGCAGCTTAGAGACCGCCGAGCAGTACTTC
few	TRBV7-9	TRBJ1-1	NA	CASSPGPGLTEAFF	TGTGCCAGCAGCCCGGGACCAGGGCTAACTGAAGCTTTCTTT
NA	TRBV10-2	TRBJ2-1	NA	CASRDHEQFF	TGCGCCAGCAGAGACCACGAGCAGTTCTTC
NA	TRBV7-6	TRBJ2-2	NA	CASSNREKGTGELFF	TGTGCCAGCAGCAATCGGGAGAAAGGGACCGGGGAGCTGTTTTTT
NA	TRBV28	TRBJ2-7	TRBD2	CASTRLAGDEQYF	TGTGCCAGCACACGACTAGCGGGAGACGAGCAGTACTTC
NA	TRBV7-9	TRBJ2-7	NA	CASSHDTSYEQYF	TGTGCCAGCAGCCATGACACCTCCTACGAGCAGTACTTC
NA	TRBV7-6	TRBJ2-1	NA	CASSSRPSQVSDNEQFF	TGTGCCAGCAGCTCCCGACCGTCACAGGTCTCGGACAATGAGCAGTTCTTC
NA	TRBV2	TRBJ1-5	TRBD1	CASSVDRESPNQPQHF	TGTGCCAGCAGCGTTGACAGGGAAAGTCCGAATCAGCCCCAGCATTTT
NA	TRBV27	TRBJ1-4	NA	CASTSRGGRGEKLFF	TGTGCCAGCACTTCCCGAGGGGGGAGGGGTGAAAAACTGTTTTTT
NA	TRBV30	TRBJ2-2	NA	CAWGRGVGGELFF	TGTGCCTGGGGAAGGGGTGTCGGCGGGGAGCTGTTTTTT
NA	TRBV5-1	TRBJ2-1	TRBD1	CASSWGQGEVYNEQFF	TGCGCCAGCAGCTGGGGACAGGGGGAAGTCTACAATGAGCAGTTCTTC
NA	TRBV5-4	TRBJ2-7	NA	CASSFWDGSYEQYF	TGTGCCAGCAGCTTTTGGGACGGGTCCTACGAGCAGTACTTC
NA	TRBV5-4	TRBJ2-2	NA	CASSPLSGGTGELFF	TGTGCCAGCAGCCCTCTGTCCGGGGGCACCGGGGAGCTGTTTTTT
NA	TRBV29-1	TRBJ2-5	TRBD1	CSMAGTGAVETQYF	TGCAGCATGGCCGGGACAGGGGCTGTCGAGACCCAGTACTTC
NA	TRBV19	TRBJ2-4	NA	CASSIQHRGVGHIQYF	TGTGCCAGTAGTATTCAACATCGAGGGGTAGGACACATTCAGTACTTC
NA	TRBV7-2	TRBJ1-3	NA	CASSLRADGNTIYF	TGTGCCAGCAGCCTCAGGGCTGACGGAAACACCATATATTTT
NA	TRBV27	TRBJ1-1	TRBD1	CASSFLPPGQGFTEAFF	TGTGCCAGCAGTTTTTTACCTCCGGGACAGGGTTTCACTGAAGCTTTCTTT
few	TRBV25-1	TRBJ2-1	NA	CASSASAIPYNEQFF	TGTGCCAGCAGTGCTAGCGCCATACCCTACAATGAGCAGTTCTTC
NA	TRBV5-4	TRBJ2-7	NA	CASSLVAAGGSSYEQYF	TGTGCCAGCAGCTTGGTAGCGGCCGGGGGCTCCTCCTACGAGCAGTACTTC
NA	TRBV4-1	TRBJ2-7	TRBD2	CASSQSPWGGKRDEQYF	TGCGCCAGCAGCCAGAGTCCCTGGGGGGGGAAGAGAGACGAGCAGTACTTC
NA	TRBV7-9	TRBJ2-7	NA	CASTGLGAGQSYEQYF	TGTGCCAGCACGGGCCTAGGGGCTGGACAGAGCTACGAGCAGTACTTC
NA	TRBV6-5	TRBJ2-1	NA	CASSYLIAHSHNEQFF	TGTGCCAGCAGTTACCTTATAGCGCACTCTCACAATGAGCAGTTCTTC
NA	TRBV18	TRBJ1-2	NA	CASSPPFQAYGYTF	TGTGCCAGCTCACCACCGTTTCAGGCCTATGGCTACACCTTC
NA	TRBV19	TRBJ2-1	NA	CASRLGDVRGIEQFF	TGTGCCAGTAGACTGGGAGACGTTCGGGGGATTGAGCAGTTCTTC
NA	TRBV6-6	TRBJ1-4	NA	CASSYSGLSGKLFF	TGTGCCAGCAGTTACTCGGGCTTGAGCGGGAAACTGTTTTTT
NA	TRBV7-9	TRBJ1-2	NA	CASSLTESSGYGYTF	TGTGCCAGCAGCTTAACGGAAAGCAGCGGCTATGGCTACACCTTC
NA	TRBV27	TRBJ2-2	TRBD2	CASSLAGGPPGELFF	TGTGCCAGCAGTCTAGCGGGAGGGCCCCCCGGGGAGCTGTTTTTT
NA	TRBV5-4	TRBJ1-2	NA	CASSLIGQVPYGYTF	TGTGCCAGCAGCTTGATAGGGCAGGTCCCCTATGGCTACACCTTC
NA	TRBV7-9	TRBJ2-1	NA	CASSLVGLADYNEQFF	TGTGCCAGCAGCTTAGTCGGTTTAGCGGATTACAATGAGCAGTTCTTC
NA	TRBV4-3	TRBJ2-3	TRBD2	CASSQGTSGRASTDTQYF	TGCGCCAGCAGCCAAGGGACTAGCGGGAGGGCCAGCACAGATACGCAGTATTTT
NA	TRBV7-6	TRBJ1-5	NA	CASSLPVTDQPQHF	TGTGCCAGCAGCCTACCCGTCACGGATCAGCCCCAGCATTTT
NA	TRBV5-1	TRBJ2-7	TRBD2	CASGTREGSTGEQYF	TGCGCCAGCGGGACCAGGGAGGGGTCCACGGGCGAGCAGTACTTC